This T cell receptor beta chain was profiled in a study of cytomegalovirus exposure and HLA in healthy donors. It was with 60 Vbeta and 13 Jbeta primers that the PCR ran. The authors' processing: A later analysis tallied approximately 87 million unique TCR beta chains, 9 million to 12 million of them shared. TCRdb keeps only in-frame clones here, not all; method: immunoSEQ multiplex PCR. V and J calls and clone size are as listed in that table; D and trimming were resolved from the DNA. The sample has about 94,000 clones; more than 65% are singletons. This clone was recorded only once. The CDR3 has 14 residues. CDR1 and CDR2 (germline): LNHNV, YYDKDF (reference sequence). V dropped 6 bases and J dropped 5; count of bases not matched to a gene: 7.

J is TRBJ1-3 and V is TRBV15; 7 positions agree with TRBD1. The clonotype was recovered from a human donor in good health. The sequencing sample was made of PBMCs. CDR3 DNA: TGTGCCACCAGTCCAGGGACAGAACGAAACACCATATATTTT. Protein sequence: CATSPGTERNTIYF.